The sequence of this TCR beta chain was determined in a study of blood T cell repertoires in COVID-19. Study-wide context: Acute and convalescent COVID-19 specimens originated in the United States, Italy and Spain. T cells, B-cell-depleted T cells, or PBMCs provided the cDNA or gDNA that served as material.

A Seattle source enrolled patients during active infection and followed them longitudinally. In the authors' methods: The assay estimated nucleated cells by amplifying reference gene primers. The protocol was immunoSEQ multiplex PCR, while the TCRdb copy is restricted to in-frame clones and leaves out a portion. From that table come the V and J calls and clone size; the DNA was used to work out D and trimming. The table has a few hundred thousand clones, about 91% seen once; the top ten hold 2.6%. Deletions cut 0 bases from V and 5 bases from J, with 7 bases between. Germline values: CDR1 MNHEY, CDR2 SVGAGI. The CDR3 spans 13 residues.

This TCR derives from a person aged 18 to 30 with COVID-19, enrolled during active disease. Material: peripheral blood. The J gene is TRBJ1-2, the V gene TRBV6-5; D gene ambiguous. The chain's CDR3 is CASSYSADYGYTF. The CDR3, as DNA: TGTGCCAGCAGTTACTCGGCAGATTATGGCTACACCTTC.